These 30 T cell receptor beta chains were all obtained from the same sample, sequenced in a study of blood T cell repertoires in COVID-19. The table came from immunoSEQ multiplex PCR; TCRdb's copy has only in-frame clones and leaves some out. Among 200,000 to 250,000 clones listed, about 90% were seen once. Sequencing was done on a sample of peripheral blood. Every receptor here comes from a man younger than 45 with COVID-19, enrolled during active disease.

This clone was detected only once. The chain links TRBV7-2 to TRBJ2-1; a possible D gene is TRBD1 (6 bases). Trimming stripped 8 bases from V and 2 bases from J, with 16 bases between. From germline, CDR1 is SGHTA and CDR2 FQGNSA. The CDR3 spans 15 residues. CDR3 protein: CASAPQGFPYNEQFF. DNA of the CDR3: TGTGCCAGCGCACCGCAGGGGTTCCCCTACAATGAGCAGTTCTTC.

The J gene is TRBJ1-6, the V gene TRBV5-1, with TRBD1 identical over 8 bases. The CDR3 sequence is 14 residues long. V shed 5 bases and J 10 bases; nucleotides not matched to a gene: 8. Germline CDR1 reads SGHRS; CDR2 reads YFSETQ. The CDR3 reads CASSRGQGDSPLHF. The DNA for the CDR3 is TGCGCCAGCAGTCGCGGACAGGGTGACTCACCCCTCCACTTT.

This rearrangement joins TRBV2 to TRBJ2-1; the match to TRBD1 covers 7 bases. Germline CDR1 SNHLY, CDR2 FYNNEI. The junction had 2 bases not matched to a gene; V was cut back by 5 bases and J by 4 bases. CDR3 length: 13 amino acids. In nucleotides, the CDR3 is TGTGCCAGCAGTCCGACAGGGTACAATGAGCAGTTCTTC. As protein: CASSPTGYNEQFF.

The CDR3 nucleotides are TGCGCCAGCAGCCCCTTCCCCGGGACGGAACTTAGCGGGAGGGCCCCCGGGGAGCTGTTTTTT. Translating gives CASSPFPGTELSGRAPGELFF. The chain couples TRBV5-1 to TRBJ2-2; 11 bases are a match to TRBD2. V shed 4 bases, J shed 6 bases, and the junction held 23 bases outside the gene matches. This CDR3 has 21 amino acids. Germline lookup yields CDR1 SGHRS and CDR2 YFSETQ. Drawing the rest from reference TRBV5-1 and TRBJ2-2, the complete variable domain is KAGVTQTPRYLIKTRGQQVTLSCSPISGHRSVSWYQQTPGQGLQFLFEYFSETQRNKGNFPGRFSGRQFSNSRSEMNVSTLELGDSALYLCASSPFPGTELSGRAPGELFFGEGSRLTVL.

The J gene is TRBJ1-1, the V gene TRBV5-6; D gene unclear. Germline CDR1 reads SGHDT; CDR2 reads YYEEEE. CDR3 size: 12 residues. V gave up 3 bases and J gave up 8 bases, with 11 bases separating them. CDR3 coding DNA: TGTGCCAGCAGCTCGATATCCGGGGAAGCTTTCTTT. It translates to CASSSISGEAFF.

In regard to this clone: Other nucleotide sequences in the sample specify the same CDR3. The chain links TRBV2 to TRBJ1-1; TRBD1 matches 8 bases. The ends lost 6 bases at V and 0 bases at J; junction bases unmatched: 6. The CDR3 covers 15 residues. CDR1 SNHLY and CDR2 FYNNEI come from the germline V gene. In nucleotides, the CDR3 is TGTGCCAGCAGCCGACAGGGGCCGATGAACACTGAAGCTTTCTTT. Amino acid sequence: CASSRQGPMNTEAFF.

The chain combines TRBV29-1 with TRBJ2-2; D not certain. V was pared by 6 bases and J by 0 bases, with 5 bases between. The CDR3 spans 12 residues. Germline V gene sequence: CDR1 SQVTM, CDR2 ANQGSEA. CDR3 loop: CSVLPNTGELFF. The CDR3 DNA reads as TGCAGCGTACTCCCGAACACCGGGGAGCTGTTTTTT.

The V gene is TRBV28, the J gene TRBJ1-1; 7 bases align to TRBD1. CDR3 length equals 19 residues. Germline V gives CDR1 MDHEN, CDR2 SYDVKM. Unmatched junction bases numbered 21, after V lost 3 bases and J lost 5 bases. The CDR3 sequence: CASSFRGVRGGYGKTEAFF. DNA of the CDR3: TGTGCCAGCAGTTTCCGGGGAGTTAGAGGGGGCTACGGGAAAACTGAAGCTTTCTTT.

The chain is built from TRBV28 and TRBJ1-2, with TRBD1 matching 9 bases. The germline gives CDR1 MDHEN, CDR2 SYDVKM. V shed 4 bases, J shed 5 bases, and the junction held 11 bases outside the gene matches. The CDR3 is 16 amino acids. CDR3 amino acids: CASSSAGTGSGYGYTF. The CDR3 nucleotides are TGTGCCAGCAGTTCTGCCGGGACAGGGAGTGGATATGGCTACACCTTC.

The chain links TRBV7-3 to TRBJ2-1, with TRBD2 matching 11 bases. The CDR3 has 15 residues. Trimming at V came to 1 base and at J to 9 bases, leaving 5 bases not matched to a gene. Germline values: CDR1 SGHTA, CDR2 FQGTGA. The CDR3 is CASSLIAGGPGEQFF. As DNA, the CDR3 is TGTGCCAGCAGCTTAATAGCGGGAGGGCCCGGTGAGCAGTTCTTC.

The chain is built from TRBV5-6 and TRBJ1-2; TRBD1 might be the D (6 bases). The CDR3 runs 13 residues. V was clipped by 0 bases and J by 8 bases, with 11 bases between them. Germline values: CDR1 SGHDT, CDR2 YYEEEE. CDR3 nucleotides: TGTGCCAGCAGCTTGGTCAGCCAGGGGGGCTACACCTTC. It codes for CASSLVSQGGYTF. Filled out from reference TRBV5-6 and TRBJ1-2, the complete variable domain reads DAGVTQSPTHLIKTRGQQVTLRCSPKSGHDTVSWYQQALGQGPQFIFQYYEEEERQRGNFPDRFSGHQFPNYSSELNVNALLLGDSALYLCASSLVSQGGYTFGSGTRLTVV.

This chain joins TRBV7-2 and TRBJ2-7, with 9 bases identical to TRBD2. CDR1 is SGHTA and CDR2 is FQGNSA in the germline V gene. The J segment lost 1 base and the V segment lost 9 bases, leaving 10 bases of the junction unmatched. This CDR3 has 15 amino acids. CDR3 in DNA: TGTGCCAGTCTTGGGCTAGCGGGACCTTCCTACGAGCAGTACTTC. It specifies CASLGLAGPSYEQYF.

V and J are TRBV6-2 or TRBV6-3 and TRBJ1-2, with TRBD1 as a possible D gene (6 bases). The CDR3 extends over 11 amino acids. CDR1 and CDR2 from the germline V gene are MNHEY and SVGEGT. V lost 6 bases, J lost 6 bases, and 8 bases lay in between. Written as DNA, the CDR3 is TGTGCCAGCAGCGACAGGCATGGCTACACCTTC. Amino acids: CASSDRHGYTF.

The CDR3 protein is CASSQPGQGARGYTF. In DNA form, the CDR3 reads TGCGCCAGCAGCCAACCCGGACAGGGGGCGCGGGGCTACACCTTC. The chain joins TRBV4-1 to TRBJ1-2; TRBD1 matches at 11 bases. The germline CDR1 and CDR2 sequences are MGHRA and YSYEKL. CDR3 length equals 15 residues. V dropped 2 bases and J dropped 8; count of bases not matched to a gene: 7.

The chain has TRBV7-2 and TRBJ1-2, with a weak D call TRBD1 (6 bases). The CDR3 contains 13 residues. Germline V lookup: CDR1 SGHTA, CDR2 FQGNSA. Trimming stripped 1 base from V and 4 bases from J, with 7 bases between. The CDR3 nucleotides read TGTGCCAGCAGCTTAGACAGGGTCTATGGCTACACCTTC. Translated: CASSLDRVYGYTF.

V is TRBV2 and J is TRBJ2-1, with 8 bases that match TRBD1. Trimming at V came to 7 bases and at J to 7 bases, leaving 6 bases not matched to a gene. This CDR3 comprises 13 residues. The germline V gene encodes CDR1 SNHLY and CDR2 FYNNEI. CDR3 residues: CASTMDRENEQFF. Here the CDR3 DNA reads TGTGCCAGCACCATGGACAGGGAGAATGAGCAGTTCTTC.

The CDR3 loop reads CASSAYSGTGWYF. In nucleotides, the CDR3 is TGTGCCAGCAGCGCATATTCAGGGACTGGTTGGTACTTC. V is TRBV11-1 and J is TRBJ2-7; possible D gene TRBD2, 6 bases. Per the germline V gene, CDR1 is SGHAT and CDR2 is FQDESV (reference sequence). Trimming pared 5 bases from V and 12 bases from J, leaving 20 bases between. The CDR3 length is 13 residues.

The V and J genes are TRBV6-2 or TRBV6-3 and TRBJ2-3; D is possibly TRBD2 (5 bases). Trimming left V 6 bases short and J 3 bases short, with 10 bases between. Germline CDR1 is MNHEY and CDR2 is SVGEGT. This CDR3 has 13 amino acids. Written as DNA, the CDR3 is TGTGCCAGCAGCCCAGCGGAGACAGATACGCAGTATTTT. Its translation is CASSPAETDTQYF.

This clone was found once. The chain couples TRBV5-1 to TRBJ1-2; D might be TRBD1 (5 bases). V was cut by 4 bases and J by 7 bases, with 26 bases left in between. Per germline, CDR1 SGHRS and CDR2 YFSETQ. CDR3 length: 17 amino acids. CDR3 loop: CASSLATSRDGSFGYTF. CDR3 DNA sequence: TGCGCCAGCAGCCTTGCGACTTCCAGGGATGGCTCGTTTGGCTACACCTTC.

The V gene is TRBV15, the J gene TRBJ2-3, with 7 bases lining up with TRBD2. The germline CDR1 and CDR2 sequences are LNHNV and YYDKDF (reference sequence). This CDR3 is 15 amino acids long. V was pared by 8 bases and J by 2 bases, with 10 bases of the junction left unmatched. DNA of the CDR3: TGTGCCACCCGCTCTAGCGGCTACCTCACAGATACGCAGTATTTT. It translates to CATRSSGYLTDTQYF.

The chain employs TRBV27 and TRBJ1-2, with 10 nucleotides matching TRBD1. V lost 5 bases, J lost 0 bases, and 9 bases stayed unmatched. CDR1 MNHEY and CDR2 SMNVEV come from the germline V gene (reference sequence). The CDR3 sequence is 17 residues long. The CDR3 coding sequence is TGTGCCAGCAGTCCCAAGGGAGGACAGGGGGCTAACTATGGCTACACCTTC. Encoded protein: CASSPKGGQGANYGYTF.

This chain uses TRBV7-2 with TRBJ2-2; D is undetermined. The germline V and J ends were trimmed by 1 base and 6 bases, with 6 bases remaining between them. This CDR3 has 13 amino acids. Germline assignment: CDR1 SGHTA and CDR2 FQGNSA. The CDR3 spells CASSLGPPGELFF. CDR3 DNA: TGTGCCAGCAGCTTAGGGCCTCCCGGGGAGCTGTTTTTT.

This clone was recorded only once. The chain has TRBV4-3 and TRBJ2-3, with unresolved D. Germline CDR1 and CDR2: LGHNA and YSLEER. V lost 2 bases and J 3 bases, leaving 6 bases between the germline ends. This CDR3 spans 13 amino acids. The CDR3 DNA is TGCGCCAGCAGCCAAACAGTGACAGATACGCAGTATTTT. This codes for CASSQTVTDTQYF.

V gene TRBV5-4 combines with J gene TRBJ1-2, with unresolved D. The CDR3 totals 16 residues. V was pared by 0 bases and J by 0 bases, with 12 bases between. From germline, CDR1 is SGHNT and CDR2 YYREEE (reference sequence). The CDR3 sequence is CASSLDRGWTNYGYTF. The DNA of the CDR3 is TGTGCCAGCAGCTTGGATCGAGGATGGACTAACTATGGCTACACCTTC. Based on the CDR3 plus reference TRBV5-4 and TRBJ1-2, the full variable domain is ETGVTQSPTHLIKTRGQQVTLRCSSQSGHNTVSWYQQALGQGPQFIFQYYREEENGRGNFPPRFSGLQFPNYSSELNVNALELDDSALYLCASSLDRGWTNYGYTFGSGTRLTVV.

This sequence joins TRBV2 and TRBJ2-3; 10 nucleotides agree with TRBD2. This CDR3 has 15 amino acids. V dropped 7 bases and J dropped 10; count of bases not matched to a gene: 14. CDR1 SNHLY and CDR2 FYNNEI come from the germline V gene. The CDR3 is CASIPTSGNTYAQYF. CDR3 bases: TGTGCCAGCATCCCCACTAGCGGGAATACCTATGCGCAGTATTTT. Filled out from reference TRBV2 and TRBJ2-3, the complete variable domain reads EPEVTQTPSHQVTQMGQEVILRCVPISNHLYFYWYRQILGQKVEFLVSFYNNEISEKSEIFDDQFSVERPDGSNFTLKIRSTKLEDSAMYFCASIPTSGNTYAQYFGPGTRLTVL.

The chain employs TRBV19 and TRBJ2-3, with 12 bases matching TRBD1. Germline CDR1 LNHDA, CDR2 SQIVND (reference sequence). The J segment lost 3 bases and the V segment lost 7 bases, leaving 8 bases of the junction unmatched. The CDR3 totals 16 residues. CDR3 residues: CASTLRDRGLTDTQYF. The CDR3 DNA follows: TGTGCCAGTACCTTACGGGACAGGGGGCTAACAGATACGCAGTATTTT. Based on the CDR3 plus reference TRBV19 and TRBJ2-3, the full variable domain is DGGITQSPKYLFRKEGQNVTLSCEQNLNHDAMYWYRQDPGQGLRLIYYSQIVNDFQKGDIAEGYSVSREKKESFPLTVTSAQKNPTAFYLCASTLRDRGLTDTQYFGPGTRLTVL.

The gene calls are TRBV4-3 and TRBJ2-7; 8 bases are shared with TRBD2. Germline V CDR1 and CDR2: LGHNA, YSLEER. V dropped 1 base and J dropped 3; count of bases not matched to a gene: 11. The CDR3 runs to 17 residues. CDR3 in amino acids: CASSQVFPAGVNYEQYF. The CDR3 coding sequence is TGCGCCAGCAGCCAAGTGTTCCCAGCGGGAGTCAACTACGAGCAGTACTTC.

V gene TRBV25-1 combines with J gene TRBJ1-2; D unresolved. This CDR3 contains 14 residues. V lost 4 bases and J 0 bases, leaving 9 bases between the germline ends. CDR1 is MGHDK, CDR2 SYGVNS, per germline. The CDR3 spells CASSVTETNYGYTF. The CDR3 nucleotides read TGTGCCAGCAGTGTTACAGAAACTAACTATGGCTACACCTTC.

This chain connects TRBV5-1 to TRBJ2-7, with TRBD2 identical over 9 bases. CDR3 size: 14 residues. After removal of 5 bases from V and 0 bases from J, the junction contained 3 bases not matched to a gene. CDR1 and CDR2 from the germline V gene are SGHRS and YFSETQ. The CDR3 loop is CASSRLADSYEQYF. In nucleotides, the CDR3 is TGCGCCAGCAGTAGACTAGCGGACTCCTACGAGCAGTACTTC.

This chain links TRBV6-2 or TRBV6-3 with TRBJ1-2; perhaps TRBD1 as D (5 bases). Germline assignment: CDR1 MNHEY and CDR2 SVGEGT. The CDR3 covers 16 residues. Trimming took 0 bases from V and 7 from J, leaving 18 bases between them. CDR3: CASSYSPLQHRFGYTF. The CDR3 nucleotides read TGTGCCAGCAGTTACTCGCCCCTTCAACACAGGTTTGGCTACACCTTC.